The sequence of this T cell receptor beta chain was determined in a study of PD-1 blockade in classical Hodgkin lymphoma (dated by TCRdb to between 2020 and 2021). Some background on the complete study: Nivolumab dosing was 3 mg/kg intravenously every 2 weeks, continuing until either disease progression or unacceptable toxicity. The study used TCR beta sequencing and CyTOF to define a peripheral blood immune signature of response to PD-1 blockade in classical Hodgkin lymphoma. Broader findings and caveats from the paper: By C4D1, a significant rise was seen in CD4+ TCR diversity but not in CD8+ TCR diversity (p=0.0027 vs p=0.16), and the rise was most apparent among complete responders (p=0.02). Lower diversity was seen in patients whose nivolumab began less than 1 year after ASCT, and these patients were left out of later analyses so that immune reconstitution would not confound the results. Newly diagnosed patients were reported to have lower baseline TCR diversity than healthy donors, and relapsed/refractory patients were reported to have lower baseline TCR diversity still. Among trial patients, those achieving complete response had baseline diversity similar to that of newly diagnosed patients, while diversity was significantly lower in partial responders and progressors. The study covered only a single clinical trial cohort, and the causes of the repertoire differences, possibly disease activity or prior therapy, were still not defined.

Read against the paper, the sample's time point label means: cycle 2 day 1 (C2D1) of nivolumab. Every trial patient had relapsed following autologous stem cell transplantation, and prior brentuximab vedotin exposure was what differed among cohorts A, B and C. The trial cohort was composed of about 53 patients with relapsed/refractory classical Hodgkin lymphoma, for whom complete response, partial response or progressive disease was recorded as best overall response. In the multi-cohort phase II CheckMate 205 trial, trial patients received single-agent nivolumab. Best overall response was determined by an independent review committee according to the 2007 International Working Group response criteria. PBMCs from the trial were collected at three points: immediately before nivolumab initiation (C1D1), and during therapy at cycle 2 day 1 and cycle 4 day 1. Peripheral blood was collected in 8 mL Vacutainer Cell Preparation Tubes, from which PBMCs were isolated by centrifugation and then cryopreserved.

The Qiagen DNeasy kit was used to extract genomic DNA both from unsorted PBMCs and from the negatively selected CD4+ and CD8+ fractions. Using primers that anneal to V and J segments, immunoSEQ multiplex PCR amplified the TCR beta CDR3 regions. A synthetic immune receptor repertoire was used to minimize amplification bias, and any remaining bias was removed computationally after sequencing. The authors' pipeline ran thus. Repertoire diversity was quantified as the Shannon entropy index using custom Python scripts. Unsorted, CD4+ and CD8+ repertoires were examined separately, except in combined analyses, for which CD4+ and CD8+ sequences were merged in silico. A clone was considered expanded if an increase in frequency of at least 2-fold after treatment relative to C1D1 was found, and a pseudocount of 0.5 was applied to clones undetected at baseline. Singleton clones were defined as clones with 0 or 1 copy at C1D1, and non-singleton clones were defined as clones with 2 or more copies. Clones expanded in unsorted samples were assigned a CD4+, CD8+ or unknown annotation through matching of protein sequences in sorted samples from the same patient. Wilcoxon tests on paired samples were used to test diversity changes from C1D1 to C4D1. This immuneACCESS table, as held by TCRdb, lists in-frame sequences with V and J called but not all clones. Of the missing ones, under half trace to an unresolved V gene in checked studies; the others have no known cause. V and J calls and clone size are given by that table; D and trimming were obtained from the DNA. Recorded for this sample are approximately 17,000 clones; about two thirds of them occurred a single time. Just under 8.5% of the sample goes to the ten largest clones.

CDR1 and CDR2 are read off the germline V gene as ENHRY and SYGVKD. Inclusive of the bounding cysteine and phenylalanine, the CDR3 is 15 residues long. Only the CDR3 portion is preserved as DNA: 45 bases, with reading frame beginning at the first base. V is shortened by 4 bases, J by 0 bases, and the region joining them spans 7 bases. A word on this clone: It lacks a known antigen. Per-base quality was not reported, and no clone a single base away is much larger than it.

The receptor comes from a human donor with classical Hodgkin lymphoma. This sample comprised peripheral blood mononuclear cells (PBMCs), obtained before the second cycle of nivolumab. The V and J genes are TRBV10-3 and TRBJ2-6; the D gene is not confidently resolved. The CDR3 loop reads CAISVGDSGANVLTF. The DNA is as follows: TGTGCCATCAGTGTTGGGGACTCTGGGGCCAACGTCCTGACTTTC.